The T cell receptor beta chain under discussion was sequenced for a study of cytomegalovirus exposure and HLA in healthy donors. Overall study results and limits: Later analysis suggested links between common viral pathogens and several top significant clusters. In a later analysis, TCR beta V- and J-gene trimming showed a link to a missense DCLRE1C variant.

About this clone itself: No antigen is known for it.

The study ran its PCR with 60 Vbeta and 13 Jbeta primers. The protocol was immunoSEQ multiplex PCR, while the TCRdb copy is restricted to in-frame clones and leaves out a portion. The sample lists 85,000 to 130,000 clones; about three quarters were seen once. The V and J ends lost 5 bases and 2 bases, in that order; junction bases with no gene match: 4. The CDR3 runs 15 residues. Germline V lookup: CDR1 SNHLY, CDR2 FYNNEI. The source is a woman aged 50 to 60 in good health and CMV-seropositive. Sequences were obtained from PBMCs. V is TRBV2 and J is TRBJ2-1, with 9 bases fitting TRBD2. CDR3 region: CASSLLAGPYNEQFF. CDR3 nucleotide sequence: TGTGCCAGCAGTCTCCTAGCGGGGCCCTACAATGAGCAGTTCTTC.